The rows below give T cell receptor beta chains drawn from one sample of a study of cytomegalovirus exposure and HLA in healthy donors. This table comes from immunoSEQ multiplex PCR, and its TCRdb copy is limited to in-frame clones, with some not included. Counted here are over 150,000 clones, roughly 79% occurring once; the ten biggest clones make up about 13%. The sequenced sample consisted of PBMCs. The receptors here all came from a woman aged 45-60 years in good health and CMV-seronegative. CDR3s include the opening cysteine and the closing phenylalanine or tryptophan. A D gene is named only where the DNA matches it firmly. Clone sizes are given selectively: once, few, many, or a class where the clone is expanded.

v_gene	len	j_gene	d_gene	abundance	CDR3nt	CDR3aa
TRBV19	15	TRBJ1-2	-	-	TGTGCCAGTAGTATCACTAACAGGGAATACTATGGCTACACCTTC	CASSITNREYYGYTF
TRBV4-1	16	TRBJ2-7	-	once	TGCGCCAGCAGCTTTCAGTCCAGCAGCGTATCCTACGAGCAGTACTTC	CASSFQSSSVSYEQYF
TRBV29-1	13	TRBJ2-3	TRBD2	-	TGCAGCGTTTCGCGGGGGGGCACAGATACGCAGTATTTT	CSVSRGGTDTQYF
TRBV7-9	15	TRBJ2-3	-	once	TGTGCCAGCAGCCCTGGAGCGGTGAGGGTAGATACGCAGTATTTT	CASSPGAVRVDTQYF
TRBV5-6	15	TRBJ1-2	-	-	TGTGCCAGCAGCTCTCGGCCGGGGGGCCTCTATGGCTACACCTTC	CASSSRPGGLYGYTF
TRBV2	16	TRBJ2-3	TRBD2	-	TGTGCCAGCAGCGTGCTTAGCGGGGGGAGCACAGATACGCAGTATTTT	CASSVLSGGSTDTQYF
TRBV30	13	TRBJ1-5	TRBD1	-	TGTGCCTGGGGGGACAGGGCGGGTCAGCCCCAGCATTTT	CAWGDRAGQPQHF
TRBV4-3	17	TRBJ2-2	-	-	TGCGCCAGCAGCCAAGGATTGGTTGGCAGGGTGGGCGGGGAGCTGTTTTTT	CASSQGLVGRVGGELFF
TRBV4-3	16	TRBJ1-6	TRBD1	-	TGCGCCAGCAGCCACAGCCGACAGGGAAGCGATTCACCCCTCCACTTT	CASSHSRQGSDSPLHF
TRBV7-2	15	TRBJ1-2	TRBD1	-	TGTGCCAGCAGCTTGGAGGGGGCACCTAACTATGGCTACACCTTC	CASSLEGAPNYGYTF
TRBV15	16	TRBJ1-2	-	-	TGTGCCACCAGCAGAGATCTGCTAACAGCCCCTTATGGCTACACCTTC	CATSRDLLTAPYGYTF
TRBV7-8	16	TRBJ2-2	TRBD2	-	TGTGCCAGCAGCTTAGGGACTAGCGGGAGCCCCGGGGAGCTGTTTTTT	CASSLGTSGSPGELFF
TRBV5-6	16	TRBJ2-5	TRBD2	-	TGTGCCAGCAGCTTGCAACTAGCGGTTCGTTCCGAGACCCAGTACTTC	CASSLQLAVRSETQYF
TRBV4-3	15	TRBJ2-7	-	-	TGCGCCAGCAGCCAAGACAGGGCAAGTCCCTACGAGCAGTACTTC	CASSQDRASPYEQYF
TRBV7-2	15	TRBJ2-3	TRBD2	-	TGTGCCAGCAGCCCCGGGACTAGCAACACAGATACGCAGTATTTT	CASSPGTSNTDTQYF
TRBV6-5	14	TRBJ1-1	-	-	TGTGCCAGCAGTCCTGGCCCGGGAGGGGGTAAAGCTTTCTTT	CASSPGPGGGKAFF
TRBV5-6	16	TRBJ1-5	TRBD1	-	TGTGCCAGCAGCTCATTGAATGGAGGGGGCGGTCAGCCCCAGCATTTT	CASSSLNGGGGQPQHF
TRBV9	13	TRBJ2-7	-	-	TGTGCCAGCAGCGTAGCCCCAACCTACGAGCAGTACTTC	CASSVAPTYEQYF
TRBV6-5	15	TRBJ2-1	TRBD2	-	TGTGCCAGCTATCAGCGGGGGAGCTCCTACAATGAGCAGTTCTTC	CASYQRGSSYNEQFF
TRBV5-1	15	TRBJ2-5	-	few	TGCGCCAGCAGAATATGGAGGCAACTCCAAGAGACCCAGTACTTC	CASRIWRQLQETQYF
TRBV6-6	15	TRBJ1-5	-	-	TGTGCCAGCAGTTCCGGGACATCCGCCGCGCAGCCCCAGCATTTT	CASSSGTSAAQPQHF
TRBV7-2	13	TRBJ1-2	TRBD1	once	TGTGCCAGCAGCCAGGGACAGAGATATGGCTACACCTTC	CASSQGQRYGYTF
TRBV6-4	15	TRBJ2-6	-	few	TGTGCCAGCAGTGATCAGGGCTCTGGGGCCAACGTCCTGACTTTC	CASSDQGSGANVLTF
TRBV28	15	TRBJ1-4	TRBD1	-	TGTGCCAGCAGTTTAGGAGGGACAGGGCGTGAAAAACTGTTTTTT	CASSLGGTGREKLFF
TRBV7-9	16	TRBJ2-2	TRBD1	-	TGTGCCAGCTGCTCACGGACAGGGGGAAACACCGGGGAGCTGTTTTTT	CASCSRTGGNTGELFF
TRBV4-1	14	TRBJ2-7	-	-	TGCGCCAGCAGTAACTACGTAGACTACTACGAGCAGTACTTC	CASSNYVDYYEQYF
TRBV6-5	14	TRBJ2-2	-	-	TGTGCCAGCAGGCCCGACTTGAACACCGGGGAGCTGTTTTTT	CASRPDLNTGELFF
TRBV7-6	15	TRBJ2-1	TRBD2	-	TGTGCCAGCAGCCCCCAGAGCGGGAGACGCTATGAGCAGTTCTTC	CASSPQSGRRYEQFF